Below are 19 T cell receptor beta chains sequenced from a single sample in a study of blood T cell repertoires in COVID-19. Produced via immunoSEQ multiplex PCR; TCRdb's table is partial and in-frame only. Among about 39,000 clones listed, 65% to 90% were seen once. Source material: peripheral blood. Every receptor here comes from a man aged 40-55 years with active COVID-19.

This clone showed up just once. The V and J genes are TRBV10-1 and TRBJ2-2, with a possible D match to TRBD1 (6 bases). Germline-derived CDR1 and CDR2 are WNHNN and SYGVQD (reference sequence). The length of the CDR3 is 14 residues. Between the trimmed V and J ends, which lost 6 bases and 5 bases, there was a span of 13 bases. CDR3 sequence reads: CASSLNRDTGELFF. The CDR3 DNA sequence: TGCGCCAGCAGCCTTAACAGGGATACCGGGGAGCTGTTTTTT.

This rearrangement joins TRBV30 to TRBJ2-7, with a tentative D call TRBD2 (6 bases). The V end lost 3 bases, the J end lost 2 bases, and 14 bases lay between the germline ends. The V gene's germline CDR1 is GTSNPN and CDR2 SVGIG (reference sequence). CDR3 length: 14 amino acids. CDR3 coding DNA: TGTGCCTGGAGCGCGGGACGGGGGACCTACGAGCAGTACTTC. Translating gives CAWSAGRGTYEQYF.

This clone was counted only a few times. The chain has TRBV27 and TRBJ1-1; no reliable D call. The CDR3 has 12 amino acids. The germline V gene encodes CDR1 MNHEY and CDR2 SMNVEV (reference sequence). V was pared by 4 bases and J by 3 bases, with 6 bases between. The CDR3 bases are TGTGCCAGCAGTTCCCGTGACACTGAAGCTTTCTTT. It encodes CASSSRDTEAFF.

The V and J genes are TRBV6-6 and TRBJ2-1; D not certain. Trimming took off 2 bases at V and 7 bases at J, with 6 bases between the two ends. Germline V gene data show CDR1 as MNHNY and CDR2 as SVGAGI (reference sequence). There are 12 residues in the CDR3. Here the CDR3 DNA reads TGTGCCAGCAGTTACGGCCCGAATGAGCAGTTCTTC. Encoded protein: CASSYGPNEQFF.

The rearrangement links TRBV29-1 to TRBJ2-5; D is uncertain. The V gene's germline CDR1 is SQVTM and CDR2 ANQGSEA. This CDR3 is built from 13 residues. The V end was cut by 6 bases, the J end by 2 bases, with 13 bases between. DNA of the CDR3: TGCAGCGTGGAGCCCGGTCGACAAGAGACCCAGTACTTC. Protein: CSVEPGRQETQYF.

In this sample, this clone turned up a few times. The chain uses TRBV4-1 and TRBJ1-5; 12 positions agree with TRBD1. The CDR3 sequence is 16 residues long. CDR1 is MGHRA and CDR2 is YSYEKL in the germline V gene. The J segment lost 6 bases and the V segment lost 4 bases, leaving 7 bases of the junction unmatched. Here the CDR3 reads CASSRPGTGGFQPQHF. The DNA of the CDR3 is TGCGCCAGCAGCCGCCCTGGGACAGGGGGCTTTCAGCCCCAGCATTTT.

The chain couples TRBV11-2 to TRBJ1-1, with D uncertain. This CDR3 region has 13 residues. V shed 4 bases and J shed 5 bases, with 11 bases lying between them. Germline values: CDR1 SGHAT, CDR2 FQNNGV. The CDR3 DNA reads TGTGCCAGCAGCTCCCAGCGGGGAACTGAAGCTTTCTTT. The encoded protein is CASSSQRGTEAFF.

The rearrangement joins TRBV2 to TRBJ2-3; possible D gene TRBD2, 6 bases. This CDR3 comprises 15 residues. Looked up from germline, CDR1 is SNHLY and CDR2 is FYNNEI. Trimming pared 5 bases from V and 2 bases from J, leaving 14 bases between. CDR3 in amino acids: CASSTQRAITDTQYF. The CDR3 nucleotides are TGTGCCAGCAGTACCCAGCGGGCTATCACAGATACGCAGTATTTT.

The chain joins TRBV2 to TRBJ1-1; D call uncertain. Trimming removed 4 bases from V and 3 bases from J, with 12 bases in between. The CDR3 has 14 residues. Germline V gene lookup returns CDR1 SNHLY and CDR2 FYNNEI. CDR3 in DNA: TGTGCCAGCAGTGTACCGGGATGGGACACTGAAGCTTTCTTT. It specifies CASSVPGWDTEAFF.

With regard to this clone: Other DNA sequences within the sample encode an identical CDR3. The J gene is TRBJ2-3, the V gene TRBV6-1; TRBD2 matches 9 bases. Germline CDR1 and CDR2: MNHNS and SASEGT. Unmatched junction bases numbered 2, after V lost 0 bases and J lost 4 bases. The CDR3 sequence is 15 residues long. The DNA of the CDR3 is TGTGCCAGCAGTGAAGCGGCGGGAGGGCCAGATACGCAGTATTTT. This gives the protein CASSEAAGGPDTQYF.

The chain carries TRBV9 and TRBJ1-5; D is possibly TRBD1 (5 bases). Trimming took 0 bases from V and 6 from J, leaving 13 bases between them. The germline gives CDR1 SGDLS, CDR2 YYNGEE. The CDR3 spans 15 residues. Here the CDR3 reads CASSVEAGFLQPQHF. DNA for the CDR3: TGTGCCAGCAGCGTAGAGGCAGGGTTTCTTCAGCCCCAGCATTTT.

The chain carries TRBV5-1 and TRBJ2-5, with 8 bases that match TRBD2. The V gene's germline CDR1 is SGHRS and CDR2 YFSETQ. The CDR3 is 14 residues long. The V segment lost 0 bases and the J segment 3 bases; nucleotides outside the gene matches: 1. This CDR3 is CASSLGSGKETQYF. The DNA of the CDR3 is TGCGCCAGCAGCTTGGGTAGCGGGAAAGAGACCCAGTACTTC.

The chain uses TRBV5-6 and TRBJ2-7; D might be TRBD1 (6 bases). V was cut by 4 bases and J by 2 bases, with 16 bases left in between. Germline V gene sequence: CDR1 SGHDT, CDR2 YYEEEE. The CDR3 extends over 15 amino acids. The CDR3 DNA reads TGTGCCAGCAGCGTGGATCCGAGGGACACCTACGAGCAGTACTTC. The encoded protein is CASSVDPRDTYEQYF.

The rearrangement links TRBV7-9 to TRBJ2-7; weak D call: TRBD1 (6 bases). The length of the CDR3 is 12 residues. Trimming shortened V by 8 bases and J by 6 bases, and 14 bases separated the two germline ends. Germline V lookup: CDR1 SEHNR, CDR2 FQNEAQ (reference sequence). The CDR3 nucleotides are TGTGCCAGCGACGAGGGGGTGCCCGAGCAGTACTTC. As protein: CASDEGVPEQYF.

The chain is built from TRBV29-1 and TRBJ1-5, with D maybe TRBD1 (6 bases). CDR1 and CDR2 from the germline V gene are SQVTM and ANQGSEA. This CDR3 contains 14 residues. Trimming cost V 4 bases and J 3 bases, with 13 bases left between them. CDR3 coding DNA: TGCAGCGTTGCAGAGGCAGGGGCCAATCAGCCCCAGCATTTT. Translation gives CSVAEAGANQPQHF.

This clone appeared once. The chain is built from TRBV3-1 (or the pseudogene TRBV3-2) and TRBJ2-7; D is possibly TRBD2 (6 bases). CDR3 length equals 11 residues. Germline lookup yields CDR1 LGHDT and CDR2 YNNKEL (reference sequence). Trimming shortened V by 4 bases and J by 6 bases, and 7 bases separated the two germline ends. CDR3 sequence: CASSLGGEQYF. DNA for the CDR3: TGTGCCAGCAGCCTGGGGGGCGAGCAGTACTTC.

The V and J genes are TRBV24-1 and TRBJ1-5; D is unresolved. This CDR3 has 13 residues. In germline, CDR1 is KGHDR, CDR2 SFDVKD. V lost 8 bases, J lost 5 bases, and 12 bases lay in between. The CDR3 nucleotides read TGTGCCACCAAGACGGGAGGGTATCAGCCCCAGCATTTT. It encodes CATKTGGYQPQHF.

This clone was observed a single time. The rearrangement joins TRBV5-5 to TRBJ1-2, with 7 nucleotides matching TRBD1. The germline CDR1 and CDR2 sequences are SGHKS and YYEKEE (reference sequence). Unmatched junction bases numbered 15, after V lost 5 bases and J lost 2 bases. The CDR3 extends over 17 amino acids. This CDR3 is CASRKDGTVLSNYGYTF. In DNA form, the CDR3 reads TGTGCCAGCAGAAAAGACGGGACAGTCCTTTCAAACTATGGCTACACCTTC. Full variable domain (rest looked up from reference TRBV5-5 and TRBJ1-2): DAGVTQSPTHLIKTRGQQVTLRCSPISGHKSVSWYQQVLGQGPQFIFQYYEKEERGRGNFPDRFSARQFPNYSSELNVNALLLGDSALYLCASRKDGTVLSNYGYTFGSGTRLTVV.

The CDR3 nucleotides are TGTGCCACCCGGGTGGTGGCAGAAAGCACAGATACGCAGTATTTT. This codes for CATRVVAESTDTQYF. The V gene is TRBV11-2, the J gene TRBJ2-3; D gene unclear. In germline, CDR1 is SGHAT, CDR2 FQNNGV. V lost 10 bases, J lost 0 bases, and 17 bases lay in between. This CDR3 has 15 residues.